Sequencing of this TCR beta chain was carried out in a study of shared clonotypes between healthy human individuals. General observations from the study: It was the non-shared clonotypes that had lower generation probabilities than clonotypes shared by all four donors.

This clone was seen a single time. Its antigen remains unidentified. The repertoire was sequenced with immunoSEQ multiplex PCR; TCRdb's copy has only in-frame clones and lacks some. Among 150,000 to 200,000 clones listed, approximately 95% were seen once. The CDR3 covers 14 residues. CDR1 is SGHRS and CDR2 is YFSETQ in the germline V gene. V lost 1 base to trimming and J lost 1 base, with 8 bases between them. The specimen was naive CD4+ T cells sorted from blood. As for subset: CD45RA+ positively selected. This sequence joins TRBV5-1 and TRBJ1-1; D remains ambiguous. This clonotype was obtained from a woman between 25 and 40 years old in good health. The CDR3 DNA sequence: TGCGCCAGCAGCTTGTTGGACGGGAACACTGAAGCTTTCTTT. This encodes CASSLLDGNTEAFF.